This TCR beta chain originates from a study of blood T cell repertoires in COVID-19. Study as a whole: The analysed material was cDNA or gDNA that came from T cells, B-cell-depleted T cells, or PBMCs.

In terms of age and location, participants ranged from about 18 to 89 years and lived in under 30 US areas. Clinical history as reported by participants underpinned cohort assignment. Under the authors' procedure: Amplified reference gene primers provided the basis for estimating nucleated cell counts. Assay: immunoSEQ multiplex PCR; the TCRdb copy retains only in-frame clones and omits some. V, J and clone size reflect that table, while D and trimming were determined from the DNA. The sample consists of a few hundred thousand clones, around 83% of them appearing once. The sample taken for sequencing was PBMCs or T cells enriched from blood (not recorded which). The source is a woman aged 45-65 years who had recovered from COVID-19.

The CDR3 protein is CASSPRGGYPNYGYTF. The CDR3 coding sequence is TGTGCCAGTAGTCCACGGGGGGGCTACCCTAACTATGGCTACACCTTC. The chain combines TRBV19 with TRBJ1-2; tentative D call: TRBD1 (6 bases). Trimming removed 5 bases from V and 0 bases from J, with 16 bases in between. This CDR3 is built from 16 residues. The germline gives CDR1 LNHDA, CDR2 SQIVND (reference sequence).